This T cell receptor (beta chain) appears in the sequencing data of a study of T cell responses to AZD1222 COVID-19 vaccine. Study information: Analyses pooled second doses at about 4 or about 12 weeks.

Overall study results and limits: Spike was spanned by vaccine-associated CD4 TCRs, which were dominant at 160-218 and 743-854.

TCRdb keeps only in-frame clones here, not all; method: immunoSEQ multiplex PCR. The sample carries about 88,000 clones, under 95% recorded once. In regard to this clone: The antigen is not known.

The specimen was peripheral blood, collected on day 0 of AZD1222 vaccination. The receptor comes from an adult in good health.

The CDR3 nucleotides are TGCGCCAGCAGTGAGTTGGTCAGCGGGGTTGAAGATACGCAGTATTTT. It encodes CASSELVSGVEDTQYF. The chain employs TRBV10-1 and TRBJ2-3; 7 bases align to TRBD2. The CDR3 contains 16 residues. V shed 1 base, J shed 5 bases, and the junction held 9 bases outside the gene matches. The germline V gene encodes CDR1 WNHNN and CDR2 SYGVQD (reference sequence).